What follows describes a single T cell receptor beta chain. It has no known antigen specificity. Qualities for individual bases were not recorded, and no much larger clone is one base off. The library was built by means of the immunoSEQ multiplex PCR assay. For the multiplex PCR, a mixture combining 60 forward primers for TCR Vbeta segments and 13 reverse primers for TCR Jbeta segments was used. A multiplex PCR assay on genomic DNA amplified the CDR3 region of rearranged TCR beta genes. The Illumina HiSeq System was used to sequence the amplified TCR beta libraries as 87-base-pair reads. The original pipeline was this. A later analysis tallied around 82 million unique TCR beta chains across the 666 repertoires, and some 10 million of those chains were shared by two or more donors. Raw reads were error-corrected and collapsed into unique sequences with a nearest-neighbor algorithm that merged closely related sequences to remove PCR and sequencing errors. Alignment of CDR3 sequences to IMGT reference sequences was used to assign V, D and J gene segments. For a sequence to be retained, at least a six-nucleotide match to both a V gene segment and a J gene segment was required. Rearrangements were called productive when the CDR3 lacked stop codons and stayed in frame with V and J; all others were non-productive. Following IMGT convention, CDR3 was defined as the stretch from the second conserved V-encoded cysteine to the conserved J-encoded phenylalanine. In an earlier analysis of more than 550 of the donors, sequences lacking an unambiguous match to a single V gene segment were excluded. In an earlier analysis of approximately 590 of the donors, a V segment was called functional when productive rearrangements were above 56.7%, and segregating when the standard deviation between donors exceeded 5%. A statistical classification framework was built for diagnosing cytomegalovirus status from the catalog of TCR beta chain sequences. In a later analysis, TCR nucleotide sequences were compared against IMGT/GENE-DB human TR gene sequences so that V and J genes could be assigned. In a later analysis, CDR3 sequences and most-parsimonious VDJ recombination scenarios were assigned using the TCRdist pipeline. In a later analysis, each TCR beta chain was defined by its CDR3 amino acid sequence together with its V-gene family, and reads lacking a unique V-gene family were excluded. A later analysis removed roughly 590 highly shared, low-generation-probability nucleotide sequences to deal with suspected cross-contamination and a sequencing artifact. For each public chain, a later analysis derived a clonal expansion index from normalized ranks of inferred template counts within each repertoire. Generation probabilities in a later analysis came from a VDJ recombination model fitted to out-of-frame rearrangements, and those results were checked against IGoR. In a later analysis, TCR-TCR, TCR-HLA and TCR-CMV co-occurrence was scored with hypergeometric tests, and a repertoire-size bias correction was applied to TCR pairs. In a later analysis, false discovery rates were estimated by permuting HLA or CMV assignments 20 times. A later analysis grouped co-occurring TCRs with DBSCAN, adding TCRdist sequence similarity when clustering within HLA-allele-positive subsets. Repertoires with fewer than 30,000 or more than 120,000 public chains were left out of co-occurrence clustering, as were four to six repertoires with anomalous nucleotide sharing. The table was pulled from immuneACCESS by TCRdb, which kept in-frame rearrangements only. Such tables lose some clones; where checked, under half of the loss comes from unresolved V genes, and the rest has no known cause. V, J and clone size are those of that table, while D and trimming were read from the DNA. The sample contains 150,000 to 200,000 clones, about 65% of them found a single time. 7% to 7.5% of the sample is held by the ten biggest clonotypes.

In total, roughly 670 healthy bone marrow donors made up the cohort. At the time of sampling, all cohort members were nominally healthy, though unrecorded immune exposures were likely present. The donor was CMV seropositive and was included in the group of 270 or so seropositive cohort members. A peripheral blood sample was collected from each donor, and TCR beta sequencing was performed on peripheral blood mononuclear cells. The Qiagen DNeasy Blood Extraction Kit was used to extract genomic DNA from the blood cell samples. These data come from a study of cytomegalovirus exposure and HLA in healthy donors (dated by TCRdb to the late 2010s). In the study overall: An earlier analysis of approximately 600 of the donors reported about 250 Gb of sequence data and around 120 million unique TCR beta sequences from roughly 200 million T cells. Roughly 290 gigabases of sequencing data and 70 million to 100 million unique TCR sequences made up an early release that covered approximately 700 HLA-typed donors. Of the 398 genotyped donors, approximately 82% fell in the genetic ancestry cluster associated with self-reported Caucasian donors. The study aimed to test whether cataloging public T cell receptors could reveal signatures of past pathogen exposure. Using immunosequencing, the study profiled T cell repertoires from approximately 700 subjects and related those repertoires to cytomegalovirus serostatus. Besides the first cohort of roughly 700 subjects, a separate validation cohort made up of over 95 different subjects was used. High-throughput TCR immunosequencing, statistical association of individual TCRs with disease status, and machine learning were combined to predict cytomegalovirus infection status. In a later analysis, previously published TCR beta repertoires from several hundred donors were re-analyzed and high-resolution HLA genotyping was added so that TCR occurrence patterns could be studied. In the later analysis, no new phenotypic data were used to find candidate immune exposures; instead, reliance was placed on TCR beta sequences and their occurrence across donors. An earlier analysis of nearly 600 of the donors applied high-throughput TCR beta sequencing to assess whether each TCR beta V gene segment acted as functional or pseudogenic. Alongside the repertoire data, information on donor age, sex, ethnicity and CMV serostatus was compiled. In a later genetic analysis, genome-wide SNP genotypes for about 55% of the roughly 670 donors were used, and that subset was treated as a discovery cohort. Every discovery cohort repertoire had been produced on one sequencing platform. Both class I and class II loci were covered by HLA typing, at four-digit resolution. Typing coverage varied by locus: about 629-640 donors for A, B, C, DRB1 and DQB1; some 520 for DQA1; over 600 for DPA1; approximately 490 for DPB1. A handful of DR-DQ haplotypes were handled as single units for association and clustering because linkage in the cohort was strong. On average, around 200,000 unique TCR beta nucleotide sequences were sequenced per donor among some 420 genotyped donors of the cohort, with about 19% of those sequences being non-productive. The paper's findings and limits, for the study overall: A group of highly shared sequence variants was considered likely to be a technical artifact of the sequencing pipeline. According to a later analysis, parvovirus B19, influenza, CMV and Epstein-Barr virus appeared linked to several top co-occurrence clusters. In a later analysis, 16,951 TCR beta sequences were associated with specific HLA alleles at a false discovery rate of 0.05. In both the original and validation cohorts, the classifier was reported to diagnose cytomegalovirus status with high specificity and sensitivity. V-gene and J-gene trimming of TCR beta chains was associated with a missense DCLRE1C variant in a later genetic analysis, and the association was replicated in an independent cohort. Some 16 rarely observed V segments, including chromosome 9 orphons, were excluded from the earlier analysis of approximately 600 of the donors because counts were too low. Broadly in line with IMGT annotations, most TCR beta V segments showed up in productive rearrangements about 87% or about 30% of the time in an earlier analysis of several hundred of the donors. When HLA alleles, especially DR and DQ, strongly co-occurred, TCR associations were difficult to assign to individual alleles. A further reported finding was that TCR beta sequences accurately predicted the HLA-A and HLA-B alleles for most subjects in the first cohort. Presence/absence analyses assumed roughly uniform sequencing depth across donors, an assumption that may not hold. The study gave a list of about 160 TCR beta chains associated with cytomegalovirus. The authors suggested that the approach could potentially be generalized to other disease states and immunological phenotypes. According to a later genetic analysis, donors in an Asian-associated ancestry cluster had fewer N-insertions in productive TCRs than the approximately 670-donor mean. According to a later analysis, most CMV-associated TCR beta chains appeared to be HLA-restricted, and the HLA associations seemed to be driven largely by CMV exposure. Because some donors lacked HLA typing at each locus, the association tests relied only on the typed subset. According to a later analysis, TCR association rates differed among HLA loci, with DRB1 alleles showing the most associated TCRs and HLA-C alleles showing the fewest. In vitro tests confirmed that a few of the cytomegalovirus-associated TCR beta chains recognize cytomegalovirus antigens. Compared with equally common non-associated chains, HLA-associated TCR beta chains in a later analysis were more clonally expanded and had lower generation probabilities. The 87-base-pair reads could not distinguish some IMGT-functional V segments, including TRBV6-2 and TRBV6-3, so those segments were excluded. In this cohort, only TCR beta chains were sequenced, and detectable features were limited by the absence of alpha or paired-chain data. CMV serostatus was the only immune exposure information available for the cohort. Most TCR sequences were seen in very few donors, while some public TCRs were found in many individuals. Linkage disequilibrium might explain the correlated functional status among segregating V segments, but an unknown experimental factor could not be ruled out.

V and J lose 6 bases and 8 bases, and a span of 8 bases separates them. Including cysteine and phenylalanine, the CDR3 has 11 amino acids. The entry retains the CDR3 DNA only, 33 bases that are in frame from base 1. According to the germline V gene, CDR1 reads SGHTA and CDR2 reads FQGTGA. The chain is made from TRBV7-3 and TRBJ2-1, with the D gene too uncertain to name. The source material was PBMCs. This clonotype was sampled from a man aged 40-49 years in good health and CMV-seropositive. The CDR3 sequence is CASSNLDEQFF. The nucleotide sequence is given as TGTGCCAGCAGTAACTTAGATGAGCAGTTCTTC.